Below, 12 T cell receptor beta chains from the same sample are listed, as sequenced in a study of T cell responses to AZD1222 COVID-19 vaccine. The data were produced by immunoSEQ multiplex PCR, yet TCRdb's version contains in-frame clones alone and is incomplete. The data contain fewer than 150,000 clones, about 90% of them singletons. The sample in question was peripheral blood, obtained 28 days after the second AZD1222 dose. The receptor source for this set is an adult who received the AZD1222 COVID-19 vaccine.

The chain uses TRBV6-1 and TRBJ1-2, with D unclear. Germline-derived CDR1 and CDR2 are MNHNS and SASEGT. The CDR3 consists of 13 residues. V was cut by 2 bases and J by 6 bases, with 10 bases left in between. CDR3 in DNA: TGTGCCAGCAGTGAAACTTATTTTCATGGCTACACCTTC. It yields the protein CASSETYFHGYTF.

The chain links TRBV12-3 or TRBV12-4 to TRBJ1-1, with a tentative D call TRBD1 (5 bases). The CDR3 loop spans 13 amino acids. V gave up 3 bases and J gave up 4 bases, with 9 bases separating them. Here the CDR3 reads CASSFRQGTEAFF. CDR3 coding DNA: TGTGCCAGCAGTTTCCGTCAGGGCACTGAAGCTTTCTTT.

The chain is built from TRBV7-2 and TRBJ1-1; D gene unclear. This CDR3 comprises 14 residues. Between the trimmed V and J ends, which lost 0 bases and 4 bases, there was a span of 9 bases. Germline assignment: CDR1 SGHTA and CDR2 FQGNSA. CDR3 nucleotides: TGTGCCAGCAGCTTAGCTCTGGATTTCACTGAAGCTTTCTTT. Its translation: CASSLALDFTEAFF.

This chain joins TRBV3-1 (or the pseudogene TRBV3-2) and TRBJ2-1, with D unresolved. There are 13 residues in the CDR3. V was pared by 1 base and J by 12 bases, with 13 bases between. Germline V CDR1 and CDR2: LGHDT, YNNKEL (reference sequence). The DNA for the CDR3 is TGTGCCAGCAGCCAAGGTCTTGAAGCCGTGCAGTTCTTC. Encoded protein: CASSQGLEAVQFF.

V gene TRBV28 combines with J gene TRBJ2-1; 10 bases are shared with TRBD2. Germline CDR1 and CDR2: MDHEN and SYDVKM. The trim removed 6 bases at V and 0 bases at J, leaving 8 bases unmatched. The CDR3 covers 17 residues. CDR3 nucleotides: TGTGCCAGCAGACGACTAGCGGGTTCGAGCTCCTACAATGAGCAGTTCTTC. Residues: CASRRLAGSSSYNEQFF. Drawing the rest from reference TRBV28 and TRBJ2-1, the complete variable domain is DVKVTQSSRYLVKRTGEKVFLECVQDMDHENMFWYRQDPGLGLRLIYFSYDVKMKEKGDIPEGYSVSREKKERFSLILESASTNQTSMYLCASRRLAGSSSYNEQFFGPGTRLTVL.

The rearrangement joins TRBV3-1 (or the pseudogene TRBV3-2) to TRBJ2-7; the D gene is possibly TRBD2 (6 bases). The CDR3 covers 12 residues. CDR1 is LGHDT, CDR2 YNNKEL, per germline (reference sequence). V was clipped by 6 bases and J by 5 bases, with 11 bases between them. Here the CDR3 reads CASSGGLNEQYF. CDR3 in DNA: TGTGCCAGCAGTGGGGGGTTGAACGAGCAGTACTTC.

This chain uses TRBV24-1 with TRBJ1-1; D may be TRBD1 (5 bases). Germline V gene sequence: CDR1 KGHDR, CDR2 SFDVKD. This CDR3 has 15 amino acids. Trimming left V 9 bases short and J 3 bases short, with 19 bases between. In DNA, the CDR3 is TGTGCCACCGCCGCTACGGGGGAGGGGTACACTGAAGCTTTCTTT. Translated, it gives CATAATGEGYTEAFF.

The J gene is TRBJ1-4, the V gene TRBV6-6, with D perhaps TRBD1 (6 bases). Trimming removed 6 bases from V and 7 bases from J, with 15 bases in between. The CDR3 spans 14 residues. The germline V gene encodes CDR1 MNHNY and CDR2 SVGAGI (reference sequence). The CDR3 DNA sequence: TGTGCCAGCAGACCCGGGGGGGGCAGTGAAAAACTGTTTTTT. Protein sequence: CASRPGGGSEKLFF.

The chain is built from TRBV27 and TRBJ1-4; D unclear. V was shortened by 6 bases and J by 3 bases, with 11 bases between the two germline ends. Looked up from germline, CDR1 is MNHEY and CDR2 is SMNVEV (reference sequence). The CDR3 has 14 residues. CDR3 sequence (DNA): TGTGCCAGCAGGTTGACCTACGCTAATGAAAAACTGTTTTTT. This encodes CASRLTYANEKLFF.

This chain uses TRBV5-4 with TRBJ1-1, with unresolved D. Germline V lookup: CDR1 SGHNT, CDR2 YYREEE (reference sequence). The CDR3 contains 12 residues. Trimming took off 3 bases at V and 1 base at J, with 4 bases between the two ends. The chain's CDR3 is CASSSPNTEAFF. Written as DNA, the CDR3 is TGTGCCAGCAGCTCCCCGAACACTGAAGCTTTCTTT.

The chain's CDR3 is CASSPRDRGTEAFF. CDR3 bases: TGTGCCAGCAGCCCCCGGGACAGGGGGACTGAAGCTTTCTTT. V is TRBV5-4 and J is TRBJ1-1, with 11 bases fitting TRBD1. CDR1 SGHNT and CDR2 YYREEE come from the germline V gene (reference sequence). V trimming: 4 bases; J trimming: 5 bases; junction bases outside the gene matches: 4. The CDR3 is made up of 14 amino acids.

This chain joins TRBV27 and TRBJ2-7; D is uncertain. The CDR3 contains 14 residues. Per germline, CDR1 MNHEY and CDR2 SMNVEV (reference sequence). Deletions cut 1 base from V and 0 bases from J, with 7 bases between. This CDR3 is CASSLYEDSYEQYF. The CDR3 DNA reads TGTGCCAGCAGTTTATATGAAGACTCCTACGAGCAGTACTTC.